The 10 T cell receptor beta chains below were found in one sample sequenced in a study of Ad26.COV2.S vaccination and SARS-CoV-2 variants. Libraries were prepared by immunoSEQ multiplex PCR; TCRdb keeps only in-frame clonotypes and omits some of them. The sample gives some 250,000 clones, roughly 88% of which show up once; approximately 11% is in the top ten. Sample treatment: 19 received Ad26.COV2.S at low or high dose, single or two shots; 5 received placebo; per-sample allocation not given. Collection of samples fell on day 63 after the first vaccine or placebo injection. Specimen: peripheral blood, collected in a trial of Ad26.COV2.S vaccine versus placebo. These receptors all stem from a person aged 18 to 65 who received the Ad26.COV2.S COVID-19 vaccine or a placebo.

DNA for the CDR3: TGCGCCAGCAGCTCCCTTCCGGGGGCGGGACTAGCGGGGATCGGAGAGACCCAGTACTTC. It codes for CASSSLPGAGLAGIGETQYF. The V and J genes are TRBV5-1 and TRBJ2-5, with 13 bases lining up with TRBD2. Germline-derived CDR1 and CDR2 are SGHRS and YFSETQ. V dropped 3 bases and J dropped 4; count of bases not matched to a gene: 18. This CDR3 comprises 20 residues.

V and J are TRBV6-6 and TRBJ1-6; weak D call: TRBD1 (6 bases). V lost 6 bases to trimming and J lost 6 bases, with 15 bases between them. The CDR3 spans 15 residues. Per germline, CDR1 MNHNY and CDR2 SVGAGI (reference sequence). The CDR3, as DNA: TGTGCCAGCAGGGGGATACAGGGTTCTAATTCACCCCTCCACTTT. It specifies CASRGIQGSNSPLHF.

This clone showed up just a few times. This chain links TRBV6-1 with TRBJ2-1; TRBD1 might be the D (6 bases). CDR3 size: 14 residues. V was shortened by 1 base and J by 12 bases, with 16 bases between the two germline ends. CDR1 is MNHNS and CDR2 is SASEGT in the germline V gene. CDR3 sequence reads: CASSEGGGHRVQFF. The CDR3 bases are TGTGCCAGCAGTGAAGGAGGGGGTCACCGAGTGCAGTTCTTC.

The V and J genes are TRBV24-1 and TRBJ2-7, with 14 bases identical to TRBD2. Germline trimming cut 8 bases from V and 5 bases from J; bases unmatched to any gene: 1. In germline, CDR1 is KGHDR, CDR2 SFDVKD. This CDR3 has 13 residues. CDR3 amino acids: CATMGLAGDEQYF. In DNA form, the CDR3 reads TGTGCCACCATGGGACTAGCGGGGGACGAGCAGTACTTC.

This chain joins TRBV7-2 and TRBJ2-1; 10 bases map to TRBD2. The trim removed 3 bases at V and 2 bases at J, leaving 1 base unmatched. This CDR3 contains 15 residues. Looked up from germline, CDR1 is SGHTA and CDR2 is FQGNSA. This CDR3 is CASSFGLAAYNEQFF. The CDR3 region has the DNA TGTGCCAGCAGCTTTGGACTAGCGGCCTACAATGAGCAGTTCTTC.

The V call is TRBV3-1 (or the pseudogene TRBV3-2), the J call TRBJ1-2; D is uncertain. The V end was cut by 3 bases, the J end by 3 bases, with 11 bases between. The CDR3 sequence is 14 residues long. CDR1 is LGHDT and CDR2 is YNNKEL in the germline V gene (reference sequence). The CDR3 DNA reads as TGTGCCAGCAGCCACCGGACGGTTTACTATGGCTACACCTTC. Translated: CASSHRTVYYGYTF.

The genes are TRBV19 and TRBJ1-3; tentatively, D is TRBD1 (6 bases). Trimming cost V 4 bases and J 4 bases, with 14 bases left between them. From germline, CDR1 is LNHDA and CDR2 SQIVND (reference sequence). The CDR3 contains 15 residues. CDR3 residues: CASSTGQLSGNTIYF. In DNA, the CDR3 is TGTGCCAGTAGTACAGGACAGTTATCAGGAAACACCATATATTTT. The full variable domain, completed using reference TRBV19 and TRBJ1-3, is DGGITQSPKYLFRKEGQNVTLSCEQNLNHDAMYWYRQDPGQGLRLIYYSQIVNDFQKGDIAEGYSVSREKKESFPLTVTSAQKNPTAFYLCASSTGQLSGNTIYFGEGSWLTVV.

V gene TRBV14 combines with J gene TRBJ1-3; no reliable D call. The CDR3 loop spans 16 amino acids. The ends were cut back, 0 bases at V and 4 bases at J, with 13 bases in the middle. CDR1 and CDR2 (germline): SGHDN, FVKESK. CDR3 residues: CASSQDYREGGNTIYF. As DNA, the CDR3 is TGTGCCAGCAGCCAAGATTACCGGGAGGGAGGAAACACCATATATTTT.

The chain couples TRBV30 to TRBJ2-7; D is unclear. Germline V lookup: CDR1 GTSNPN, CDR2 SVGIG (reference sequence). The CDR3 totals 15 residues. The V and J ends lost 3 bases and 0 bases respectively, with 15 bases between them. The CDR3 region is CAWSRTGPLSYEQYF. In DNA, the CDR3 is TGTGCCTGGAGCCGAACCGGGCCCCTCTCCTACGAGCAGTACTTC. Full variable domain (outside the CDR3, taken from reference TRBV30 and TRBJ2-7): SQTIHQWPATLVQPVGSPLSLECTVEGTSNPNLYWYRQAAGRGLQLLFYSVGIGQISSEVPQNLSASRPQDRQFILSSKKLLLSDSGFYLCAWSRTGPLSYEQYFGPGTRLTVT.

This rearrangement joins TRBV5-1 to TRBJ1-1; the match to TRBD1 covers 10 bases. V lost 4 bases, J lost 5 bases, and 8 bases stayed unmatched. CDR1 and CDR2 from the germline V gene are SGHRS and YFSETQ. This CDR3 comprises 15 residues. The CDR3 DNA reads TGCGCCAGCAGCACACGGACAGGGGGATATACTGAAGCTTTCTTT. This gives the protein CASSTRTGGYTEAFF.